This T cell receptor beta chain came from a study of T-cell memory formation after mild COVID-19. About the study: Among the donors, TCR clusters were largely specific to each donor. Study-wide results and limits: In pre-infection memory, a portion of responding clones appeared, which suggested that cross-reactive memory joined. Contracting clones from day 15 to 85 showed balanced CD4/CD8; later expanders favored CD4+. Contracting CD4+ clones sat mainly in CM and EM; CD8+ in EMRA.

This clonotype was seen only a few times. What it binds is not known. TCRdb re-analysed the 5' RACE reads in MiXCR, keeping a single row per CDR3 protein. This sample has 13,000 or so distinct CDR3 sequences, with about 14% found just once. The CDR3 is 18 amino acids. Germline V lookup: CDR1 MNHEY, CDR2 SVGAGI. The V and J ends lost 2 bases and 5 bases respectively, with 19 bases between them. Sample: PBMCs or a T cell subset sorted from them (not recorded which). This rearrangement joins TRBV6-5 to TRBJ1-6; D may be TRBD1 (5 bases). This TCR was recovered from a man aged 18 to 30 who had mild COVID-19 (a few samples of this study predate the infection). Cell type and time point are not known. DNA of the CDR3: TGTGCCAGCAGTTACAGGTTTGAAAGGGACCTTGATAATTCACCCCTCCACTTT. Translated: CASSYRFERDLDNSPLHF.